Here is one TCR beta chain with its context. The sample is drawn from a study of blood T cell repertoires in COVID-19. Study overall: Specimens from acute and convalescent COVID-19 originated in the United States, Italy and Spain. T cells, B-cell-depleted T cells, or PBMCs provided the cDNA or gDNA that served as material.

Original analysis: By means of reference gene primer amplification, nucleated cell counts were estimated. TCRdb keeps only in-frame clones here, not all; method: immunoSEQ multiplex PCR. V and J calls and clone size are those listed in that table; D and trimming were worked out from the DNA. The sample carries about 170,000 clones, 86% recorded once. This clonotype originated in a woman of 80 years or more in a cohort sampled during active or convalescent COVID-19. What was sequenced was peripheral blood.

CDR3 DNA: TGTGCCAGCAGTTACTCTACAGGGGGGGGCCTAGGAAAACTGTTTTTT. Translated, it gives CASSYSTGGGLGKLFF. The chain joins TRBV6-5 to TRBJ1-4, with 8 bases identical to TRBD1. CDR1 is MNHEY, CDR2 SVGAGI, per germline. The CDR3 has 16 amino acids. V lost 0 bases and J lost 10; bases outside the gene matches: 10.